Here is one TCR beta chain with its context. The antigen remains unidentified. 13 Jbeta primers and 60 Vbeta primers were used for the PCR. Authors' data handling: Approximately 73 million unique TCR beta chains, some 11 million shared, were counted in a later analysis. Only in-frame clones appear in the TCRdb table, and some are missing; sequencing was by immunoSEQ multiplex PCR. Clone size and the V and J calls come from that table; the DNA yielded D and trimming. The table lists about 210,000 clones, 80% to 90% of them singletons. This entry belongs to a study of cytomegalovirus exposure and HLA in healthy donors. The study, taken as a whole, reports: In vitro, three CMV-associated chains proved specific for CMV antigens. Previously analyzed data showed that most TCR beta V segments were productive at a frequency of about 87% or about 30%.

This receptor was taken from a young man in good health and CMV-seronegative. The sample taken for sequencing was PBMCs.

CDR3 region: CASSNPLGLDIGNTIYF. CDR3 DNA sequence: TGCGCCAGCAGCAATCCTCTAGGACTAGATATTGGAAACACCATATATTTT. This chain uses TRBV4-1 with TRBJ1-3; D is undetermined. The CDR3 contains 17 residues. Trimming left V 5 bases short and J 3 bases short, with 20 bases between. Germline CDR1 reads MGHRA; CDR2 reads YSYEKL.